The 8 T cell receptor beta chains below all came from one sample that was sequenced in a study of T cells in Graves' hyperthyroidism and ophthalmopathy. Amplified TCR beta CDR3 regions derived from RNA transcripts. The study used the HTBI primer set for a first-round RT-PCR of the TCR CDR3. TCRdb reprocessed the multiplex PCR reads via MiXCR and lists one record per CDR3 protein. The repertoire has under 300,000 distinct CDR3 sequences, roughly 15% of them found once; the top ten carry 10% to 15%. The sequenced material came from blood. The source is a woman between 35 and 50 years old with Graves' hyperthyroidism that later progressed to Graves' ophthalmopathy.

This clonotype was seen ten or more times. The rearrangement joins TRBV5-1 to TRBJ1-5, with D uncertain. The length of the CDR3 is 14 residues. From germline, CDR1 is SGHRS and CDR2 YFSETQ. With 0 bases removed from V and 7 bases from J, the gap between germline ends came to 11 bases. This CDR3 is CASSLGPKIQPQHF. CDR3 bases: TGCGCCAGCAGCTTGGGACCCAAAATCCAGCCCCAGCATTTT.

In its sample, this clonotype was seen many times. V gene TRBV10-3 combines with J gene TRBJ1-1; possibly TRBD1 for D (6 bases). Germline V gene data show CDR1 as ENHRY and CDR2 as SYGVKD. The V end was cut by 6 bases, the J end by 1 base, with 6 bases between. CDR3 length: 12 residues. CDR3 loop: CAIRTGNTEAFF. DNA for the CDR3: TGTGCCATCAGGACAGGGAACACTGAAGCTTTCTTT.

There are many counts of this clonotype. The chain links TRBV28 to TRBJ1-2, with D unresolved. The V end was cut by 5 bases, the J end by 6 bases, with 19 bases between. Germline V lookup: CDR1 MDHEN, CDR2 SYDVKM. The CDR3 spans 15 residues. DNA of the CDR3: TGTGCCAGCAGTAAGTACACCGAGAGCGTCCATGGCTACACCTTC. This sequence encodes CASSKYTESVHGYTF.

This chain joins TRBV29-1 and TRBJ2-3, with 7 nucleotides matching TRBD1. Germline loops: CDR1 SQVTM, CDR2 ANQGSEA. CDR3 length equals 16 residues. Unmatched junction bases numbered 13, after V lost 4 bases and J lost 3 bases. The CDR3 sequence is CSVGRRTGRITDTQYF. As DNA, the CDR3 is TGCAGCGTTGGCCGGCGGACAGGACGTATTACAGATACGCAGTATTTT.

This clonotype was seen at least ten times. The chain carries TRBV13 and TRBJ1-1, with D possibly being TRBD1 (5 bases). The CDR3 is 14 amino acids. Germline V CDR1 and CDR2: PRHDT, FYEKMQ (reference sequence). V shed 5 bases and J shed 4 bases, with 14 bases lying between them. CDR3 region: CASSPLTVGTEAFF. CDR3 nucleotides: TGTGCCAGCAGCCCCCTGACAGTTGGCACTGAAGCTTTCTTT.

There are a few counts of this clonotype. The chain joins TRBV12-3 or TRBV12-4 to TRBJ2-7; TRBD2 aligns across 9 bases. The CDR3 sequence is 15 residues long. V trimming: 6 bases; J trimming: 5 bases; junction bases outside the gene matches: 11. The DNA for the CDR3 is TGTGCCAGCAGCCCCCGCGGGACTAGCATTAACGAGCAGTACTTC. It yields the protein CASSPRGTSINEQYF.

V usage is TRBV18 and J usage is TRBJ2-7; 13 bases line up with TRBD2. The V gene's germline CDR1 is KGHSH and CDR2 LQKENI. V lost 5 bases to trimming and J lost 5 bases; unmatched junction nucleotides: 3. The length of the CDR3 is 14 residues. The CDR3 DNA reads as TGTGCCAGCTCATGGACTAGCGGGAGAAACGAGCAGTACTTC. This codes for CASSWTSGRNEQYF.

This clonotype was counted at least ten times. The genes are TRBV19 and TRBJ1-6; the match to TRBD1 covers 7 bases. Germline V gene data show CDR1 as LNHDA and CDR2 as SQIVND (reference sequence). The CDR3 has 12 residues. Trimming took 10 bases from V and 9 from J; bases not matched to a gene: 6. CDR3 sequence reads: CATRTGGSPLHF. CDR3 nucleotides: TGTGCCACTCGGACAGGTGGTTCACCCCTCCACTTT.